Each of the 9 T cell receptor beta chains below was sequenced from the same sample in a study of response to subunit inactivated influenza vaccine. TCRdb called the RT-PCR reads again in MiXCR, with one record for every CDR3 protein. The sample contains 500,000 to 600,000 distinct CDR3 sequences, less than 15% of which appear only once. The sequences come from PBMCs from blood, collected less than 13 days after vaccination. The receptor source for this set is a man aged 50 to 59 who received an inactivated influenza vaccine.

The CDR3 DNA sequence: TGTGCCAGCAGTCTAGGGACAGTCGAGCAGTACTTC. Translated: CASSLGTVEQYF. This chain uses TRBV12-3 or TRBV12-4 with TRBJ2-7; TRBD1 agrees at 7 bases. The CDR3 length is 12 residues. V trimming: 5 bases; J trimming: 6 bases; junction bases outside the gene matches: 4.

CDR3 residues: CASSYRGLLAGLTDTQYF. In DNA form, the CDR3 reads TGTGCCAGCAGCTACCGTGGATTGTTAGCGGGACTCACAGATACGCAGTATTTT. This chain connects TRBV11-2 to TRBJ2-3; 8 bases fit TRBD2. Trimming removed 4 bases from V and 2 bases from J; junction bases left unmatched: 14. Germline lookup yields CDR1 SGHAT and CDR2 FQNNGV. The CDR3 extends over 18 amino acids.

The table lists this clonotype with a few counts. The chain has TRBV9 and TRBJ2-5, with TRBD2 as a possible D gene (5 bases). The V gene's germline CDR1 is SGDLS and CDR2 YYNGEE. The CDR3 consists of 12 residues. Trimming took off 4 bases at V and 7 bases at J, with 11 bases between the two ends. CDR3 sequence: CASSPRGGTQYF. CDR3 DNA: TGTGCCAGCAGCCCACGCGGAGGGACCCAGTACTTC.

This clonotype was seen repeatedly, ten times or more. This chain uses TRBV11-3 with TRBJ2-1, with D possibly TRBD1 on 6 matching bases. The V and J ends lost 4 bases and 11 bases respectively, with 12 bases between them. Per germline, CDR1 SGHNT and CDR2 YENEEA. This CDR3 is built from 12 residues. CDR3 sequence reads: CASSSDGDKQFF. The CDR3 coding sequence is TGTGCCAGCAGCTCCGACGGGGACAAGCAGTTCTTC.

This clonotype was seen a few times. In DNA, the CDR3 is TGTGCCACCAGCAGCTACAGGGCGGGCGCAGATACGCAGTATTTT. Its protein is CATSSYRAGADTQYF. The chain is built from TRBV15 and TRBJ2-3; tentative D call: TRBD1 (6 bases). The CDR3 totals 15 residues. The V gene lost 3 bases and the J gene lost 4 bases, with 14 bases spanning the gap. The germline V gene has CDR1 LNHNV and CDR2 YYDKDF (reference sequence).

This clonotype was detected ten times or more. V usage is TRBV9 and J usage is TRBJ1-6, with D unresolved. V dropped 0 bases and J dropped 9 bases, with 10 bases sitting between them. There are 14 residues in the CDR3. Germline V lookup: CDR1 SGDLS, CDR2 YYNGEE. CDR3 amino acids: CASSVEAASSPLHF. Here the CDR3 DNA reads TGTGCCAGCAGCGTAGAGGCAGCCTCTTCACCCCTCCACTTT.

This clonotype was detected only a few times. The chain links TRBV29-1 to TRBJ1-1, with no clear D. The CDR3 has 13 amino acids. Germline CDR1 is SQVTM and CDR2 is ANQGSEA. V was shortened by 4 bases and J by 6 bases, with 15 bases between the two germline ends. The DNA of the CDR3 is TGCAGCGTTGTACGACTGATCAGCTCTGAAGCTTTCTTT. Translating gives CSVVRLISSEAFF.

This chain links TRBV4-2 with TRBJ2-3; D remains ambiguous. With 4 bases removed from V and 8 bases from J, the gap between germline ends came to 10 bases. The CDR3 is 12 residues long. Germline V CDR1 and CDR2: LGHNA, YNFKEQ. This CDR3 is CASSPGLGTQYF. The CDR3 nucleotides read TGTGCCAGCAGCCCGGGCCTGGGTACGCAGTATTTT.

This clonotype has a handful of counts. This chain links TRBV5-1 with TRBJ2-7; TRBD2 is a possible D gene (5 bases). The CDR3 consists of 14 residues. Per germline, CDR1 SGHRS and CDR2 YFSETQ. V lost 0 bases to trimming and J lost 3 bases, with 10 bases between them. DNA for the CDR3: TGCGCCAGCAGCTTGGCCCGGGAAATCTACGAGCAGTACTTC. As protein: CASSLAREIYEQYF.